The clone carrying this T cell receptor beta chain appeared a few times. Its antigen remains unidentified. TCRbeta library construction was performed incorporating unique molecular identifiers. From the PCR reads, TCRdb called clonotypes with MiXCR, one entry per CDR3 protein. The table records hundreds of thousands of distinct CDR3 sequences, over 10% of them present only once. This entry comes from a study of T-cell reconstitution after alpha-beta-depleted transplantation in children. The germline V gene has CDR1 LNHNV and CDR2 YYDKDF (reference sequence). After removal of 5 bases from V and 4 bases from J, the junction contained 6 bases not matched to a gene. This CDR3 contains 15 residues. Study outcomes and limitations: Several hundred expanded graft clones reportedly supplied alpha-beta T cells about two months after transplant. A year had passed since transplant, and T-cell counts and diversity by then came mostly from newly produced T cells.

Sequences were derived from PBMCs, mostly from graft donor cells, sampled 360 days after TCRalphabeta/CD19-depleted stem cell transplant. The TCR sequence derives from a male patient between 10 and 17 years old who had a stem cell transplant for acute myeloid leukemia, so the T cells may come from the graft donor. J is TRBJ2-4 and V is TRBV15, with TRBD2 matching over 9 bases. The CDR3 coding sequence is TGTGCCACCAGCTTAGCGGGAGCGGTAAAAAACATTCAGTACTTC. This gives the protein CATSLAGAVKNIQYF.